This TCR beta chain was obtained from a study of molecular identifiers for immune sequencing clone quantification. Broader study findings: Sizes of clones that are highly expanded could be underestimated (if identical TCR molecules share a barcode).

Using 10%, 30% or 50% RNA, naive CD8 libraries were derived from around 20,000 to 990,000 sorted cells. This clonotype was seen repeatedly, ten times or more. The antigen is unknown. Bulk libraries came from a prior protocol with listed TCR primers. A single record per CDR3 protein comes from TCRdb applying MiXCR to the PCR reads. The profile shows about 510,000 distinct CDR3 sequences, about a quarter of them singletons. Sequenced: naive CD8+ T cells from blood, with Jurkat cell RNA spiked in. Documented subset: FACS-sorted CD8+CD4-CCR7+CD45RA+ naive T cells. The receptor was isolated from a human donor in good health. Some libraries in this study had Jurkat cell RNA spiked in.

The chain's CDR3 is CASSPRTGDLGNQPQHF. The CDR3, as DNA: TGCGCCAGCAGCCCCCGGACAGGGGATCTGGGCAATCAGCCCCAGCATTTT. The gene calls are TRBV4-1 and TRBJ1-5; 9 bases align to TRBD1. The junction had 9 bases not matched to a gene; V was cut back by 4 bases and J by 2 bases. CDR3 size: 17 residues. CDR1 is MGHRA and CDR2 is YSYEKL in the germline V gene.